This T cell receptor beta chain was obtained from a study of blood T cell repertoires in COVID-19. Across the whole study: Spain, Italy and the United States supplied samples that represented acute and convalescent COVID-19. Sample material is recorded as cDNA or gDNA derived from T cells, B-cell-depleted T cells, or PBMCs.

This CDR3 is 16 amino acids long. V gave up 2 bases and J gave up 4 bases; unmatched junction bases: 10. Germline lookup yields CDR1 MGHRA and CDR2 YSYEKL. Source study methods: From reference gene primer amplification, estimates of nucleated cell counts were derived. Measured with immunoSEQ multiplex PCR; TCRdb has only the in-frame clones, and not every one. D and trimming come from the DNA, and the V and J calls and clone size come from that table. The table lists hundreds of thousands of clones, 80% to 90% of them singletons. The sequenced sample was peripheral blood. The chain couples TRBV4-1 to TRBJ1-2, with 7 bases matching TRBD1. The sequence was obtained from a man in his forties or fifties with acute or convalescent COVID-19. The CDR3, as DNA: TGCGCCAGCAGCCAAATACCGACAGGGTCCGGCTATGGCTACACCTTC. This encodes CASSQIPTGSGYGYTF.